A selection of T cell receptor beta chains follows, all from one sample in a study of control samples from healthy donors and cancer patients. Sequenced by immunoSEQ multiplex PCR; TCRdb stores in-frame clones only, minus some. The data hold just under 100,000 clones, with over 90% observed a single time. Sequencing was performed on blood. These receptors came from a man between 18 and 35 years old in good health. Each CDR3 is given with its conserved first and last residue. Fields, in order: J gene, V gene, clone size, CDR3 protein. Rows give clone size only sometimes, using once, few, many, or a class for an expanded clone.

TRBJ1-1,TRBV27,.,CASSPPGQPMNTEAFF
TRBJ2-7,TRBV4-1,.,CASSRGASGAYEQHF
TRBJ2-2,TRBV19,.,CASSIGVTGELFF
TRBJ1-2,TRBV5-1,once,CASSLVGGQTNGYTF
TRBJ1-2,TRBV30,.,CAWSVGGGYTF
TRBJ2-7,TRBV9,.,CASSVAPDRDSYEQYF
TRBJ2-7,TRBV5-1,.,CASSFGQGSYEQYF
TRBJ2-1,TRBV5-3,.,CARSPGLAGGPRGNEQFF
TRBJ1-2,TRBV6-5,.,CASSLNRDGYTF
TRBJ1-2,TRBV7-8,.,CASSPGTAFYGYTF
TRBJ1-3,TRBV7-9,once,CASSFPVREPSGNTIYF
TRBJ2-1,TRBV30,once,CAWSVLSDNEQFF
TRBJ1-2,TRBV2,.,CASRVQTNYGYTF
TRBJ1-6,TRBV6-6,.,CASSHRGSNSPLHF
TRBJ1-2,TRBV19,once,CASSRIEGGRYGYTF
TRBJ1-2,TRBV5-1,.,CASSILQGRHYGYTF
TRBJ2-5,TRBV21-1,.,CASSKEVSKRVVKVTQYF
TRBJ1-6,TRBV9,.,CASSASASPVPLHF
TRBJ1-2,TRBV27,.,CASSLMGHQNYGYTF
TRBJ2-1,TRBV11-2,.,CASSLSGRNEQFF
TRBJ2-3,TRBV27,.,CASSLSVLDTQYF
TRBJ2-1,TRBV7-9,.,CASSLSRSGIHNEQFF
TRBJ2-3,TRBV7-8,.,CASNPAEWDTQYF
TRBJ1-2,TRBV13,.,CASSFGQGSFYGYTF
TRBJ2-7,TRBV9,.,CASSVGVSETYEQYF
TRBJ2-3,TRBV10-3,.,CAISELAITDTQYF
TRBJ2-2,TRBV18,.,CASSPQQLTNTGELFF
TRBJ1-2,TRBV30,.,CAWSGTSQGYTF
TRBJ1-1,TRBV10-3,.,CAISESTGNTEAFF
TRBJ1-3,TRBV7-9,.,CASTPSGGNTIYF
TRBJ2-5,TRBV15,few,CATSRELAGTGQETQYF
TRBJ2-1,TRBV13,.,CASSSRTGANNEQFF
TRBJ1-2,TRBV2,.,CASSGTVYGYTF
TRBJ2-7,TRBV14,.,CASSQLLAKSYEQYF